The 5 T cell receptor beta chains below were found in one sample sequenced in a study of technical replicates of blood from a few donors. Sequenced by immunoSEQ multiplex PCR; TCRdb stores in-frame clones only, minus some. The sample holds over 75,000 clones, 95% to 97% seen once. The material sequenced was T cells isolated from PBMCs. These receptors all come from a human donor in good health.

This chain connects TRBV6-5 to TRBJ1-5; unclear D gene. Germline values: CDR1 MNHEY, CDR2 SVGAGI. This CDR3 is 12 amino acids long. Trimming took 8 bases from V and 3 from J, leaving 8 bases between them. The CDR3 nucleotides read TGTGCCAGCCGGGGAATCAATCAGCCCCAGCATTTT. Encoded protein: CASRGINQPQHF.

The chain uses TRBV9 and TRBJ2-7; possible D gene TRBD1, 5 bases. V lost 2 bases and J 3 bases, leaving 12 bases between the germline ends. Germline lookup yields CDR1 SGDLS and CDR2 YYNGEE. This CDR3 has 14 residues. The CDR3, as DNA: TGTGCCAGCAGCGTTGGGGCAGGAGACTACGAGCAGTACTTC. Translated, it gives CASSVGAGDYEQYF.

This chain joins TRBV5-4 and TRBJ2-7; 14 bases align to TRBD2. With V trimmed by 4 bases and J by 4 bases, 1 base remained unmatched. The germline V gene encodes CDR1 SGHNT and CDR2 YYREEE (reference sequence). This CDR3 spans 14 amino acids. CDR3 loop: CASSGTSGSYEQYF. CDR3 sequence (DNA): TGTGCCAGCAGCGGGACTAGCGGGAGTTACGAGCAGTACTTC. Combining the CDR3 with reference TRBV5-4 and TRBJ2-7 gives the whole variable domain ETGVTQSPTHLIKTRGQQVTLRCSSQSGHNTVSWYQQALGQGPQFIFQYYREEENGRGNFPPRFSGLQFPNYSSELNVNALELDDSALYLCASSGTSGSYEQYFGPGTRLTVT.

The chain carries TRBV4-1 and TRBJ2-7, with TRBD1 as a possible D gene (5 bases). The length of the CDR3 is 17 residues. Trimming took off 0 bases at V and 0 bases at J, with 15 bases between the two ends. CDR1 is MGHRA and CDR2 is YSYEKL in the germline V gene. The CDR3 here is CASSQDIGQGGSYEQYF. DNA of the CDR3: TGCGCCAGCAGCCAAGATATTGGGCAGGGCGGCTCCTACGAGCAGTACTTC.

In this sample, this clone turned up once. The CDR3, as DNA: TGCGCCAGCAGCCCAGGATTAGCGGCGGGCGGGGCCGGGGAGCTGTTTTTT. It translates to CASSPGLAAGGAGELFF. V and J are TRBV5-1 and TRBJ2-2, with D maybe TRBD2 (6 bases). Trimming shortened V by 4 bases and J by 6 bases, and 22 bases separated the two germline ends. The CDR3 is 17 residues long. The V gene's germline CDR1 is SGHRS and CDR2 YFSETQ. The entire variable domain, with the rest obtained from reference TRBV5-1 and TRBJ2-2, is as follows: KAGVTQTPRYLIKTRGQQVTLSCSPISGHRSVSWYQQTPGQGLQFLFEYFSETQRNKGNFPGRFSGRQFSNSRSEMNVSTLELGDSALYLCASSPGLAAGGAGELFFGEGSRLTVL.